The 10 T cell receptor beta chains given below trace back to one sample, sequenced in a study of cytomegalovirus exposure and HLA in healthy donors (TCRdb year 2017). Library generation was performed with the immunoSEQ multiplex PCR assay. A mixture of 60 forward primers for TCR Vbeta segments and 13 reverse primers for TCR Jbeta segments was used in the multiplex PCR. TCRdb obtained this table from immuneACCESS and retained in-frame rearrangements with V and J assigned. These tables miss some clones; where compared with another copy, unresolved V genes account for less than half of the shortfall, and the remainder is unexplained. The sample has some 76,000 clones on record. Of the sample, less than 6% falls within the top ten clones. The sequenced sample was PBMCs. The receptors originated from a middle-aged man in good health and CMV-seronegative.

V is TRBV29-1 and J is TRBJ1-2, with a tentative D call TRBD1 (6 bases). This CDR3 contains 14 residues. V lost 7 bases and J 8 bases, leaving 23 bases between the germline ends. Germline CDR1 SQVTM, CDR2 ANQGSEA. CDR3 residues: CSGGTGGGALGYTF. The CDR3 bases are TGCAGCGGTGGAACGGGAGGGGGGGCGCTGGGCTACACCTTC.

This chain links TRBV5-8 with TRBJ2-2; no reliable D call. This CDR3 has 15 amino acids. V lost 0 bases and J lost 4, with 10 bases in between. CDR1 and CDR2 from the germline V gene are SGHTS and YDEGEE. DNA of the CDR3: TGTGCCAGCAGCTTGGTCACAGTGATCACCGGGGAGCTGTTTTTT. Translating it yields CASSLVTVITGELFF.

The chain combines TRBV18 with TRBJ1-1; D possibly corresponds to TRBD1 (6 bases). Germline-derived CDR1 and CDR2 are KGHSH and LQKENI. The CDR3 is 14 residues long. V was shortened by 5 bases and J by 6 bases, with 16 bases between the two germline ends. For the CDR3, the DNA is TGTGCCAGCTCATCCTACAGGGAATCGGCTGAAGCTTTCTTT. It codes for CASSSYRESAEAFF. The variable domain in full, with the rest retrieved from reference TRBV18 and TRBJ1-1, is NAGVMQNPRHLVRRRGQEARLRCSPMKGHSHVYWYRQLPEEGLKFMVYLQKENIIDESGMPKERFSAEFPKEGPSILRIQQVVRGDSAAYFCASSSYRESAEAFFGQGTRLTVV.

The chain employs TRBV7-9 and TRBJ2-2; unclear D gene. Trimming took 1 base from V and 5 from J, leaving 5 bases between them. The V gene's germline CDR1 is SEHNR and CDR2 FQNEAQ (reference sequence). This CDR3 is 13 amino acids long. CDR3 protein: CASSLGQTGELFF. In DNA form, the CDR3 reads TGTGCCAGCAGCTTAGGGCAAACCGGGGAGCTGTTTTTT.

This clone ranks as medium-sized (0.01 to 0.1%) in terms of frequency. This chain links TRBV5-1 with TRBJ2-1, with D possibly matching TRBD1 (6 bases). Trimming stripped 2 bases from V and 2 bases from J, with 14 bases between. There are 16 residues in the CDR3. CDR1 is SGHRS and CDR2 is YFSETQ in the germline V gene. The CDR3 sequence: CASSFLGDTTYNEQFF. The CDR3 nucleotides read TGCGCCAGCAGCTTTCTGGGGGACACCACCTACAATGAGCAGTTCTTC.

The chain is built from TRBV7-6 and TRBJ1-3; D not certain. CDR3 length: 13 residues. V dropped 5 bases and J dropped 4 bases, with 9 bases sitting between them. Germline CDR1 is SGHVS and CDR2 is FNYEAQ. The CDR3 protein is CASSPARGNTIYF. The CDR3 coding sequence is TGTGCCAGCAGCCCCGCCAGGGGAAACACCATATATTTT.

This chain uses TRBV27 with TRBJ2-2; 7 bases agree with TRBD1. The CDR3 contains 15 residues. CDR1 and CDR2 from the germline V gene are MNHEY and SMNVEV (reference sequence). Trimming took 6 bases from V and 2 from J; bases not matched to a gene: 6. The DNA for the CDR3 is TGTGCCAGCAGGCCCGACAGGGTTAACACCGGGGAGCTGTTTTTT. Its protein is CASRPDRVNTGELFF.

In DNA form, the CDR3 reads TGTGCCAGCATCCTCCAGGGTGGGGAGACCCAGTACTTC. It is translated as CASILQGGETQYF. The chain links TRBV13 to TRBJ2-5, with a possible D match to TRBD1 (5 bases). The CDR3 runs to 13 residues. Trimming shortened V by 7 bases and J by 5 bases, and 14 bases separated the two germline ends. Per the germline V gene, CDR1 is PRHDT and CDR2 is FYEKMQ (reference sequence).

This rearrangement joins TRBV28 to TRBJ1-2; a possible D gene is TRBD1 (6 bases). The CDR3 consists of 14 residues. Germline V lookup: CDR1 MDHEN, CDR2 SYDVKM. V lost 5 bases to trimming and J lost 7 bases, with 17 bases between them. This CDR3 is CASSRLSMGAGYTF. The CDR3 DNA is TGTGCCAGCAGTAGGCTCAGCATGGGGGCTGGCTACACCTTC.

J is TRBJ1-4 and V is TRBV28; no firm D call. CDR3 length: 14 amino acids. CDR1 and CDR2 (germline): MDHEN, SYDVKM. Trimming took 2 bases from V and 3 from J, leaving 7 bases between them. CDR3 residues: CASSLDWPNEKLFF. The CDR3 coding sequence is TGTGCCAGCAGTTTAGATTGGCCTAATGAAAAACTGTTTTTT. The whole variable domain, filled in from reference TRBV28 and TRBJ1-4, reads DVKVTQSSRYLVKRTGEKVFLECVQDMDHENMFWYRQDPGLGLRLIYFSYDVKMKEKGDIPEGYSVSREKKERFSLILESASTNQTSMYLCASSLDWPNEKLFFGSGTQLSVL.